The 28 T cell receptor beta chains reported below all come from one sample, sequenced in a study of blood T cells in healthy people across ages. The authors ran a second PCR of 7 to 11 cycles using a sample-barcoded 5' primer and a J-beta primer mix. TCRdb itself ran the 5' RACE reads through MiXCR, one entry per CDR3 protein. This table has 550,000 to 800,000 distinct CDR3 sequences, approximately 21% appearing once. Specimen: blood. The receptors were sampled from a man between 65 and 85 years old in good health.

CDR3 region: CASSYGLAGTYEQYF. For the CDR3, the DNA is TGTGCCAGCAGCTACGGACTAGCGGGGACCTACGAGCAGTACTTC. The V and J genes are TRBV4-2 and TRBJ2-5; 12 bases fit TRBD2. TRBJ2-7 matches the DNA end more closely, so the J call is doubtful. Germline assignment: CDR1 LGHNA and CDR2 YNFKEQ. This CDR3 is built from 15 residues.

This clonotype has a handful of counts. The rearrangement joins TRBV5-1 to TRBJ1-2; 11 bases align to TRBD1. Germline V gene lookup returns CDR1 SGHRS and CDR2 YFSETQ. With 0 bases clipped from V and 8 bases from J, the junction kept 9 bases outside the gene matches. The CDR3 covers 16 residues. The CDR3 reads CASSLDGTGGLYGYTF. In DNA, the CDR3 is TGCGCCAGCAGCTTGGATGGGACAGGGGGGCTGTACGGCTACACCTTC.

This clonotype was recorded a few times. The V gene is TRBV7-6, the J gene TRBJ1-1; D gene ambiguous. The length of the CDR3 is 13 residues. The V gene lost 2 bases and the J gene lost 3 bases, with 7 bases spanning the gap. Germline V gene sequence: CDR1 SGHVS, CDR2 FNYEAQ. The CDR3 protein is CASSLLPDTEAFF. For the CDR3, the DNA is TGTGCCAGCAGCTTATTACCCGACACTGAAGCTTTCTTT.

This clonotype turned up a few times. The chain couples TRBV12-3 or TRBV12-4 to TRBJ1-4; D remains ambiguous. The CDR3 spans 13 residues. The V gene lost 2 bases and the J gene lost 8 bases, with 9 bases spanning the gap. As DNA, the CDR3 is TGTGCCAGCAGTTTATCGGGTTCCGAAAAACTGTTTTTT. Encoded protein: CASSLSGSEKLFF.

The sample holds a few counts of this clonotype. The genes are TRBV2 and TRBJ2-2; 7 bases fit TRBD1. Germline V lookup: CDR1 SNHLY, CDR2 FYNNEI. This CDR3 is built from 16 residues. The junction had 8 bases not matched to a gene; V was cut back by 2 bases and J by 5 bases. The CDR3 DNA is TGTGCCAGCAGTGAACTGGGGACAGCTTTGACCGGGGAGCTGTTTTTT. Amino acids: CASSELGTALTGELFF.

Only a few counts were recorded for this clonotype. The CDR3 loop is CASSYSFQAPIQYF. CDR3 nucleotide sequence: TGTGCCAGCAGTTACTCGTTTCAGGCACCCATTCAGTACTTC. The genes are TRBV6-5 and TRBJ2-4, with no clear D. The V end was cut by 0 bases, the J end by 9 bases, with 12 bases between. Germline V gene sequence: CDR1 MNHEY, CDR2 SVGAGI. The CDR3 has 14 amino acids.

This clonotype was recorded a few times. This sequence joins TRBV5-5 and TRBJ1-5; D unresolved. CDR1 and CDR2 from the germline V gene are SGHKS and YYEKEE (reference sequence). This CDR3 is 14 amino acids long. With 0 bases removed from V and 7 bases from J, the gap between germline ends came to 11 bases. The DNA for the CDR3 is TGTGCCAGCAGCTTGGCAATTCCGGGACAGCCCCAGCATTTT. This gives the protein CASSLAIPGQPQHF.

This clonotype was seen only a few times. V gene TRBV30 combines with J gene TRBJ2-3, with 7 positions matching TRBD1. V lost 3 bases, J lost 7 bases, and 7 bases stayed unmatched. CDR1 GTSNPN and CDR2 SVGIG come from the germline V gene (reference sequence). The CDR3 covers 13 residues. The CDR3 DNA sequence: TGTGCCTGGAGGCACAACAGGGGTTATACGCAGTATTTT. Its translation is CAWRHNRGYTQYF.

The chain couples TRBV15 to TRBJ2-2; D not certain. The germline CDR1 and CDR2 sequences are LNHNV and YYDKDF (reference sequence). There are 13 residues in the CDR3. The V end lost 0 bases, the J end lost 7 bases, and 6 bases lay between the germline ends. The CDR3 bases are TGTGCCACCAGCAGAGATCTTGACGGGGAGCTGTTTTTT. It encodes CATSRDLDGELFF.

The rearrangement uses TRBV7-9 and TRBJ2-3, with D possibly TRBD2 on 5 matching bases. V dropped 5 bases and J dropped 5 bases, with 17 bases sitting between them. The CDR3 has 15 amino acids. Germline values: CDR1 SEHNR, CDR2 FQNEAQ (reference sequence). The CDR3 nucleotides are TGTGCCAGCAGCCCCAGCGAGAGGGCGGTAGATACGCAGTATTTT. This gives the protein CASSPSERAVDTQYF.

The chain uses TRBV4-3 and TRBJ2-1; the match to TRBD2 covers 12 bases. Germline trimming cut 0 bases from V and 7 bases from J; bases unmatched to any gene: 10. Germline V lookup: CDR1 LGHNA, CDR2 YSLEER. The CDR3 loop spans 18 amino acids. The CDR3 DNA reads TGCGCCAGCAGCCAAGAATTCCCCCTAGCGGGAGGGCCTAATGAGCAGTTCTTC. This codes for CASSQEFPLAGGPNEQFF.

V and J are TRBV5-1 and TRBJ2-7; 9 nucleotides align to TRBD1. Germline V gene sequence: CDR1 SGHRS, CDR2 YFSETQ. This CDR3 is built from 14 residues. The ends lost 2 bases at V and 7 bases at J; junction bases unmatched: 7. The CDR3 DNA is TGCGCCAGCAGCTTTACAGGGGGCCCGGGGGAGCAGTACTTC. It translates to CASSFTGGPGEQYF.

This clonotype was observed a few times. The rearrangement links TRBV24-1 to TRBJ2-2, with D uncertain. Germline lookup yields CDR1 KGHDR and CDR2 SFDVKD. The V end lost 4 bases, the J end lost 6 bases, and 14 bases lay between the germline ends. This CDR3 has 15 residues. Here the CDR3 reads CATSDSGRTAGELFF. The CDR3 DNA reads as TGTGCCACCAGTGACTCGGGTCGTACCGCCGGGGAGCTGTTTTTT.

In this sample, this clonotype turned up a few times. The V call is TRBV5-5, the J call TRBJ2-2; no clear D gene. The V end was cut by 3 bases, the J end by 7 bases, with 10 bases between. This CDR3 comprises 13 residues. Germline CDR1 and CDR2: SGHKS and YYEKEE (reference sequence). The CDR3 DNA reads as TGTGCCAGCAGCTCGGCTATCATCGGGGAGCTGTTTTTT. This sequence encodes CASSSAIIGELFF.

There are many counts of this clonotype. The chain has TRBV18 and TRBJ2-7; D ambiguous. Between the trimmed V and J ends, which lost 2 bases and 3 bases, there was a span of 14 bases. CDR1 is KGHSH, CDR2 LQKENI, per germline. The CDR3 loop spans 15 amino acids. The CDR3 DNA follows: TGTGCCAGCTCACCAGTAGAAGGGAAAGGCTACGAGCAGTACTTC. Its protein is CASSPVEGKGYEQYF.

This clonotype has a handful of counts. As DNA, the CDR3 is TGTGCCAGCAGCCACAACAGGGGACTCTATGGCTACACCTTC. Translating gives CASSHNRGLYGYTF. V is TRBV5-6 and J is TRBJ1-2, with 7 bases fitting TRBD1. The CDR3 contains 14 residues. CDR1 and CDR2 from the germline V gene are SGHDT and YYEEEE. V shed 4 bases, J shed 4 bases, and the junction held 7 bases outside the gene matches. The full variable domain, its missing parts supplied by reference TRBV5-6 and TRBJ1-2, is DAGVTQSPTHLIKTRGQQVTLRCSPKSGHDTVSWYQQALGQGPQFIFQYYEEEERQRGNFPDRFSGHQFPNYSSELNVNALLLGDSALYLCASSHNRGLYGYTFGSGTRLTVV.

This clonotype was counted only a few times. V gene TRBV7-2 combines with J gene TRBJ2-3; D is possibly TRBD2 (6 bases). This CDR3 has 15 residues. CDR1 and CDR2 from the germline V gene are SGHTA and FQGNSA. Trimming pared 5 bases from V and 1 base from J, leaving 13 bases between. The CDR3 reads CASSPPGLRTDTQYF. CDR3 nucleotide sequence: TGTGCCAGCAGCCCCCCGGGACTTCGCACAGATACGCAGTATTTT.

V usage is TRBV18 and J usage is TRBJ2-1, with TRBD1 matching over 7 bases. Losses at the gene ends were 1 base for V and 2 bases for J; bases not matched to a gene: 5. Germline-derived CDR1 and CDR2 are KGHSH and LQKENI. The CDR3 loop spans 16 amino acids. CDR3 region: CASSPLATGPYNEQFF. CDR3 nucleotide sequence: TGTGCCAGCTCACCACTTGCGACAGGGCCCTACAATGAGCAGTTCTTC.

V is TRBV29-1 and J is TRBJ1-2, with D perhaps matching TRBD1 (5 bases). Germline V lookup: CDR1 SQVTM, CDR2 ANQGSEA. Deletions cut 5 bases from V and 3 bases from J, with 10 bases between. The CDR3 is 12 amino acids. CDR3: CSVSGGDYGYTF. DNA for the CDR3: TGCAGCGTTAGCGGGGGTGACTATGGCTACACCTTC. Looking up the rest from reference TRBV29-1 and TRBJ1-2 gives the full variable domain: SAVISQKPSRDICQRGTSLTIQCQVDSQVTMMFWYRQQPGQSLTLIATANQGSEATYESGFVIDKFPISRPNLTFSTLTVSNMSPEDSSIYLCSVSGGDYGYTFGSGTRLTVV.

The V call is TRBV4-3, the J call TRBJ2-4, with D possibly TRBD2 on 6 matching bases. V lost 0 bases and J lost 8, with 11 bases in between. This CDR3 comprises 14 residues. The germline CDR1 and CDR2 sequences are LGHNA and YSLEER. CDR3: CASSQDRGGDIQYF. The CDR3 bases are TGCGCCAGCAGCCAAGATCGAGGAGGGGACATTCAGTACTTC.

This clonotype was found many times. This chain connects TRBV29-1 to TRBJ2-6, with 10 bases fitting TRBD2. The CDR3 is 16 residues long. V shed 4 bases and J 2 bases; nucleotides not matched to a gene: 5. Per germline, CDR1 SQVTM and CDR2 ANQGSEA. The CDR3 DNA sequence: TGCAGCGTTGTAGGGACTAGCGCCGCTGGGGCCAACGTCCTGACTTTC. Its translation: CSVVGTSAAGANVLTF.

This clonotype has just a few counts. The chain joins TRBV7-9 to TRBJ2-5; a weak D match, TRBD2 (6 bases). The CDR3 runs 13 residues. The germline V gene has CDR1 SEHNR and CDR2 FQNEAQ (reference sequence). V shed 2 bases and J shed 13 bases, with 17 bases lying between them. The CDR3 spells CASSLPAGYERYF. In nucleotides, the CDR3 is TGTGCCAGCAGCTTACCAGCGGGCTACGAGCGGTACTTC.

In this sample, this clonotype turned up a few times. The chain couples TRBV12-3 or TRBV12-4 to TRBJ1-5; TRBD1 matches 7 bases. Trimming removed 6 bases from V and 0 bases from J; junction bases left unmatched: 8. This CDR3 region has 16 residues. The chain's CDR3 is CASRGPGQSSNQPQHF. The DNA of the CDR3 is TGTGCCAGCAGGGGACCGGGACAGTCTAGCAATCAGCCCCAGCATTTT.

The rearrangement links TRBV19 to TRBJ2-2; a weak D match, TRBD1 (5 bases). V lost 7 bases, J lost 0 bases, and 12 bases lay in between. Germline CDR1 LNHDA, CDR2 SQIVND (reference sequence). The CDR3 extends over 15 amino acids. CDR3 nucleotides: TGTGCCAGTACCGCAGGGTGGGCGAACACCGGGGAGCTGTTTTTT. Encoded protein: CASTAGWANTGELFF.

The chain has TRBV29-1 and TRBJ1-2, with D unresolved. Germline CDR1 SQVTM, CDR2 ANQGSEA. Deletions cut 4 bases from V and 6 bases from J, with 9 bases between. This CDR3 contains 11 residues. Here the CDR3 reads CSVGGLDGYTF. The CDR3 coding sequence is TGCAGCGTTGGCGGTCTCGATGGCTACACCTTC.

This rearrangement joins TRBV7-2 to TRBJ1-1; no clear D gene. The germline V and J ends were trimmed by 5 bases and 7 bases, with 14 bases remaining between them. This CDR3 comprises 13 residues. Germline V gene lookup returns CDR1 SGHTA and CDR2 FQGNSA. CDR3 protein: CASSLFGEGEAFF. DNA of the CDR3: TGTGCCAGCAGCCTCTTTGGGGAGGGTGAAGCTTTCTTT. Drawing the rest from reference TRBV7-2 and TRBJ1-1, the complete variable domain is GAGVSQSPSNKVTEKGKDVELRCDPISGHTALYWYRQSLGQGLEFLIYFQGNSAPDKSGLPSDRFSAERTGGSVSTLTIQRTQQEDSAVYLCASSLFGEGEAFFGQGTRLTVV.

V gene TRBV4-1 combines with J gene TRBJ1-4; unclear D gene. Trimming pared 1 base from V and 4 bases from J, leaving 7 bases between. In germline, CDR1 is MGHRA, CDR2 YSYEKL. CDR3 length: 14 amino acids. CDR3 loop: CASSQVQSNEKLFF. In nucleotides, the CDR3 is TGCGCCAGCAGCCAAGTACAGAGTAATGAAAAACTGTTTTTT.

CDR3: CASSLKADRGDEQFF. CDR3 nucleotides: TGTGCCAGCAGCTTAAAGGCCGACAGGGGTGATGAGCAGTTCTTC. The rearrangement uses TRBV7-3 and TRBJ2-1, with 8 bases lining up with TRBD1. V was pared by 1 base and J by 8 bases, with 7 bases of the junction left unmatched. The CDR3 runs to 15 residues. CDR1 is SGHTA, CDR2 FQGTGA, per germline.